Presented here are 30 T cell receptor beta chains from one specimen sequenced in a study of shared clonotypes between healthy human individuals. TCRdb keeps only in-frame clones here, not all; method: immunoSEQ multiplex PCR. The data show under 600,000 clones, roughly 95% seen once. Material for sequencing was naive CD4+ T cells sorted from blood. Subset: CD45RA+ positively selected. The receptor set was obtained from a woman in her 30s in good health.

This clone was observed once. V usage is TRBV5-1 and J usage is TRBJ2-1, with D perhaps TRBD1 or TRBD2 (5 bases each). CDR1 and CDR2 (germline): SGHRS, YFSETQ. V shed 3 bases and J shed 7 bases, with 11 bases lying between them. The CDR3 has 13 residues. DNA for the CDR3: TGCGCCAGCAGCTCGTCCGGGACGAATGAGCAGTTCTTC. Residues: CASSSSGTNEQFF.

The chain couples TRBV18 to TRBJ2-6; perhaps TRBD2 as D (5 bases). V lost 4 bases to trimming and J lost 1 base, with 8 bases between them. The CDR3 totals 15 residues. CDR1 and CDR2 (germline): KGHSH, LQKENI. CDR3 nucleotide sequence: TGTGCCAGCTCACTTGGGAGATCTGGGGCCAACGTCCTGACTTTC. Its translation is CASSLGRSGANVLTF.

The chain couples TRBV9 to TRBJ1-3, with TRBD1 matching over 8 bases. The J segment lost 0 bases and the V segment lost 3 bases, leaving 2 bases of the junction unmatched. Germline loops: CDR1 SGDLS, CDR2 YYNGEE. This CDR3 region has 15 residues. CDR3 sequence: CASSAGTGSGNTIYF. The CDR3 nucleotides are TGTGCCAGCAGCGCTGGGACAGGCTCTGGAAACACCATATATTTT. Complete variable domain (other parts from reference TRBV9 and TRBJ1-3): DSGVTQTPKHLITATGQRVTLRCSPRSGDLSVYWYQQSLDQGLQFLIQYYNGEERAKGNILERFSAQQFPDLHSELNLSSLELGDSALYFCASSAGTGSGNTIYFGEGSWLTVV.

The chain employs TRBV6-5 and TRBJ2-7; 8 nucleotides line up with TRBD2. V shed 5 bases, J shed 2 bases, and the junction held 2 bases outside the gene matches. Per the germline V gene, CDR1 is MNHEY and CDR2 is SVGAGI. This CDR3 is 13 amino acids long. CDR3 nucleotide sequence: TGTGCCAGCAGTGTTAGCGGGGCCTACGAGCAGTACTTC. Translating it yields CASSVSGAYEQYF.

This rearrangement joins TRBV7-7 to TRBJ2-1; D gene ambiguous. CDR3 length: 13 residues. V was clipped by 5 bases and J by 10 bases, with 15 bases between them. Looked up from germline, CDR1 is SSHAT and CDR2 is FNYEAQ (reference sequence). The CDR3 region is CASSMGNGREQFF. The CDR3 region has the DNA TGTGCCAGCAGCATGGGAAACGGCAGGGAGCAGTTCTTC.

The rearrangement links TRBV7-9 to TRBJ1-2; possible D gene TRBD1, 5 bases. The CDR3 extends over 15 amino acids. Germline assignment: CDR1 SEHNR and CDR2 FQNEAQ (reference sequence). The V gene lost 6 bases and the J gene lost 3 bases, with 17 bases spanning the gap. This chain's CDR3 is CASSITDGADYGYTF. The CDR3 region has the DNA TGTGCCAGCAGTATTACAGACGGGGCCGACTATGGCTACACCTTC.

This clone appeared once. V usage is TRBV6-6 and J usage is TRBJ2-1, with 8 bases identical to TRBD2. The CDR3 spans 14 residues. Per the germline V gene, CDR1 is MNHNY and CDR2 is SVGAGI (reference sequence). Trimming cost V 6 bases and J 6 bases; bases outside gene matches: 7. The CDR3 DNA reads TGTGCCAGCAGCCCGGGACTAGAAGGCAATGAGCAGTTCTTC. This sequence encodes CASSPGLEGNEQFF.

The chain links TRBV25-1 to TRBJ1-5, with 8 bases matching TRBD1. The CDR3 contains 14 residues. Germline CDR1 MGHDK, CDR2 SYGVNS. V shed 6 bases and J 6 bases; nucleotides not matched to a gene: 7. This CDR3 is CASRPQGAGQPQHF. CDR3 in DNA: TGTGCCAGCAGGCCTCAGGGGGCCGGTCAGCCCCAGCATTTT.

The chain is built from TRBV5-4 and TRBJ1-2; the D is unclear. This CDR3 contains 15 residues. Germline V gene lookup returns CDR1 SGHNT and CDR2 YYREEE (reference sequence). V was pared by 0 bases and J by 6 bases, with 15 bases between. DNA for the CDR3: TGTGCCAGCAGCTTGGATACAGCCCTCGCAAATGGCTACACCTTC. Protein sequence: CASSLDTALANGYTF.

This clone was picked up one time. CDR3 amino acids: CASSLSGSENEQFF. Here the CDR3 DNA reads TGTGCCAGCAGCTTAAGCGGGAGTGAGAATGAGCAGTTCTTC. V usage is TRBV6-5 and J usage is TRBJ2-1, with TRBD2 matching over 8 bases. This CDR3 spans 14 amino acids. V was clipped by 6 bases and J by 7 bases; unmatched bases: 8. The germline gives CDR1 MNHEY, CDR2 SVGAGI.

The V gene is TRBV27, the J gene TRBJ2-2; 7 positions agree with TRBD1. Germline CDR1 is MNHEY and CDR2 is SMNVEV (reference sequence). This CDR3 spans 16 amino acids. V lost 3 bases to trimming and J lost 2 bases; unmatched junction nucleotides: 6. CDR3 in DNA: TGTGCCAGCAGTTTTTCGGACAGGCTAAACACCGGGGAGCTGTTTTTT. It is translated as CASSFSDRLNTGELFF.

Comment on this clone: This sample includes further DNA sequences coding for the same CDR3. V gene TRBV5-6 combines with J gene TRBJ1-2; D ambiguous. This CDR3 spans 12 amino acids. Trimming took 1 base from V and 6 from J, leaving 7 bases between them. Germline V CDR1 and CDR2: SGHDT, YYEEEE. The CDR3 region is CASSLRGHGYTF. The CDR3 nucleotides read TGTGCCAGCAGCTTGCGGGGTCATGGCTACACCTTC.

The V and J genes are TRBV10-3 and TRBJ2-1, with D hard to call. The CDR3 is made up of 12 amino acids. In germline, CDR1 is ENHRY, CDR2 SYGVKD. The V and J ends lost 1 base and 4 bases respectively, with 2 bases between them. The CDR3 DNA is TGTGCCATCAGTGAGTGGTACAATGAGCAGTTCTTC. The encoded protein is CAISEWYNEQFF.

The chain joins TRBV14 to TRBJ1-2; D remains unclear. Germline CDR1 SGHDN, CDR2 FVKESK. The V and J ends lost 4 bases and 0 bases respectively, with 6 bases between them. The CDR3 sequence is 13 residues long. The CDR3 DNA follows: TGTGCCAGCAGCCTAGTGACTAACTATGGCTACACCTTC. It codes for CASSLVTNYGYTF.

The V gene is TRBV5-1, the J gene TRBJ2-7; D gene uncertain. From germline, CDR1 is SGHRS and CDR2 YFSETQ. V gave up 5 bases and J gave up 2 bases, with 17 bases separating them. CDR3 length: 15 residues. The CDR3 coding sequence is TGCGCCAGCAGTTCGCGACAAGTAGGCGCCTACGAGCAGTACTTC. It codes for CASSSRQVGAYEQYF. The full variable domain, in which reference TRBV5-1 and TRBJ2-7 provide the parts outside the CDR3, is KAGVTQTPRYLIKTRGQQVTLSCSPISGHRSVSWYQQTPGQGLQFLFEYFSETQRNKGNFPGRFSGRQFSNSRSEMNVSTLELGDSALYLCASSSRQVGAYEQYFGPGTRLTVT.

CDR3 coding DNA: TGTGCCAGCAGTTACTCCCCCGGGGACGGCAATCAGCCCCAGCATTTT. It specifies CASSYSPGDGNQPQHF. The rearrangement links TRBV6-6 to TRBJ1-5, with a possible D match to TRBD1 (5 bases). Germline CDR1 MNHNY, CDR2 SVGAGI (reference sequence). Trimming stripped 0 bases from V and 2 bases from J, with 11 bases between. The CDR3 is 16 amino acids.

This clone was picked up one time. This chain links TRBV6-1 with TRBJ1-2; D unresolved. The CDR3 length is 15 residues. Germline V CDR1 and CDR2: MNHNS, SASEGT. Trimming stripped 4 bases from V and 1 base from J, with 13 bases between. CDR3 nucleotides: TGTGCCAGCAGTGGAGGCGGAAGAGTTAACTATGGCTACACCTTC. It yields the protein CASSGGGRVNYGYTF.

The chain employs TRBV2 and TRBJ2-7; D unclear. V gave up 1 base and J gave up 8 bases, with 12 bases separating them. The CDR3 runs to 13 residues. The germline gives CDR1 SNHLY, CDR2 FYNNEI. The CDR3 reads CASSEDRLLKQYF. The DNA of the CDR3 is TGTGCCAGCAGTGAAGATCGACTGTTGAAGCAGTACTTC.

V usage is TRBV25-1 and J usage is TRBJ2-7; D remains ambiguous. Germline CDR1 and CDR2: MGHDK and SYGVNS. The V end was cut by 1 base, the J end by 4 bases, with 14 bases between. The CDR3 runs to 15 residues. In DNA form, the CDR3 reads TGTGCCAGCAGTGAATCGATTAGTCGCCATTACGAGCAGTACTTC. Translation: CASSESISRHYEQYF.

On this clone itself: The same CDR3 also results from other DNA sequences found in this sample. The rearrangement uses TRBV28 and TRBJ2-7; the D gene is possibly TRBD2 (7 bases). The germline V and J ends were trimmed by 6 bases and 2 bases, with 14 bases remaining between them. The CDR3 contains 14 residues. Looked up from germline, CDR1 is MDHEN and CDR2 is SYDVKM. The CDR3 nucleotides are TGTGCCAGCAGCTTAGGGGGGGGCCCCTACGAGCAGTACTTC. The encoded protein is CASSLGGGPYEQYF.

CDR3 bases: TGCGCCAGCAGCTTGAGCCCCCGAGTGGAGCAGTTCTTC. Encoded protein: CASSLSPRVEQFF. This chain links TRBV5-1 with TRBJ2-1; D unclear. Germline values: CDR1 SGHRS, CDR2 YFSETQ. The germline V and J ends were trimmed by 1 base and 10 bases, with 12 bases remaining between them. The CDR3 covers 13 residues.

This chain links TRBV7-8 with TRBJ2-7; D is undetermined. Germline V CDR1 and CDR2: SGHVS, FQNEAQ. V shed 1 base and J shed 2 bases, with 12 bases lying between them. The CDR3 runs to 15 residues. CDR3 in DNA: TGTGCCAGCAGCTTAGGAAGGTCCCTCGCCTACGAGCAGTACTTC. As protein: CASSLGRSLAYEQYF.

The chain is built from TRBV5-1 and TRBJ2-1; 10 nucleotides align to TRBD2. V dropped 4 bases and J dropped 4; count of bases not matched to a gene: 8. CDR1 and CDR2 from the germline V gene are SGHRS and YFSETQ. This CDR3 spans 16 amino acids. Here the CDR3 reads CASSVEAGGWYNEQFF. The CDR3 DNA is TGCGCCAGCAGCGTAGAAGCGGGAGGGTGGTACAATGAGCAGTTCTTC.

This clone was counted between two and nine times. The chain employs TRBV7-9 and TRBJ2-7, with D unresolved. This CDR3 region has 14 residues. Germline CDR1 is SEHNR and CDR2 is FQNEAQ (reference sequence). V lost 3 bases and J 0 bases, leaving 9 bases between the germline ends. CDR3 DNA: TGTGCCAGCAGCTTGTCACTTAGCTCCTACGAGCAGTACTTC. Protein: CASSLSLSSYEQYF.

The chain joins TRBV21-1 to TRBJ1-5. TRBV21-1 is a pseudogene locus. This CDR3 has 15 residues. The CDR3 region is CASIRRVGANQPQHF. In DNA, the CDR3 is TGTGCCAGCATCAGGCGGGTCGGGGCCAATCAGCCCCAGCATTTT.

The chain combines TRBV7-6 with TRBJ1-5; 9 positions match TRBD1. The CDR3 contains 13 residues. Germline CDR1 SGHVS, CDR2 FNYEAQ. The J segment lost 13 bases and the V segment lost 5 bases, leaving 9 bases of the junction unmatched. The DNA for the CDR3 is TGTGCCAGCAGCCCGGGACAGGGCCCGGCGCAGCATTTT. It is translated as CASSPGQGPAQHF.

This chain joins TRBV28 and TRBJ2-7, with TRBD2 matching over 7 bases. This CDR3 spans 15 amino acids. Germline-derived CDR1 and CDR2 are MDHEN and SYDVKM. J gave up 3 bases and V 4 bases, and 9 bases lay outside the gene matches. The CDR3 sequence is CASSSQGAGYYEQYF. The CDR3 bases are TGTGCCAGCAGTTCCCAAGGAGCGGGATACTACGAGCAGTACTTC.

The rearrangement links TRBV15 to TRBJ2-3; D is possibly TRBD1 (6 bases). The germline gives CDR1 LNHNV, CDR2 YYDKDF (reference sequence). This CDR3 region has 14 residues. Trimming shortened V by 0 bases and J by 4 bases, and 8 bases separated the two germline ends. The CDR3 loop is CATSRDRGPDTQYF. The CDR3 nucleotides read TGTGCCACCAGCAGAGACAGGGGCCCAGATACGCAGTATTTT. The full variable domain, in which reference TRBV15 and TRBJ2-3 provide the parts outside the CDR3, is DAMVIQNPRYQVTQFGKPVTLSCSQTLNHNVMYWYQQKSSQAPKLLFHYYDKDFNNEADTPDNFQSRRPNTSFCFLDIRSPGLGDTAMYLCATSRDRGPDTQYFGPGTRLTVL.

The chain has TRBV18 and TRBJ1-2; 8 nucleotides agree with TRBD1. Germline V gene data show CDR1 as KGHSH and CDR2 as LQKENI. J was trimmed by 5 bases and V by 6 bases; bases with no gene match: 5. The CDR3 is 13 amino acids. CDR3 sequence reads: CASSLDRDYGYTF. In DNA, the CDR3 is TGTGCCAGCTCGCTGGACAGGGATTATGGCTACACCTTC.

The rearrangement links TRBV5-1 to TRBJ2-1, with D perhaps being TRBD1 or TRBD2 (5 bases each). V lost 3 bases and J 4 bases, leaving 8 bases between the germline ends. The CDR3 is 13 amino acids. CDR1 SGHRS and CDR2 YFSETQ come from the germline V gene. CDR3 coding DNA: TGCGCCAGCAGCTGGGGACCGTACAATGAGCAGTTCTTC. Protein product: CASSWGPYNEQFF.